The present TCR beta chain was sequenced within a study of cytomegalovirus exposure and HLA in healthy donors. Study-wide findings and caveats: Most TCR sequences showed up rarely, but some public TCRs showed up in many donors. Being productive about 90% or about 30% of the time was typical of most TCR beta V segments in an earlier analysis. A reported reduction in N-insertions relative to the roughly 610-donor mean was seen in an Asian-associated ancestry cluster in a later analysis.

The J segment lost 3 bases and the V segment lost 8 bases, leaving 5 bases of the junction unmatched. The CDR3 loop spans 13 amino acids. The germline CDR1 and CDR2 sequences are SGHVS and FQNEAQ. Primers: 60 Vbeta forward and 13 Jbeta reverse. TCRdb's table, derived via immunoSEQ multiplex PCR, lists solely in-frame clones and lacks some. The repertoire holds 140,000 to 150,000 clones, with about 70% as singletons. This clone was counted a few times. Its antigen remains unidentified. The specimen sequenced was PBMCs. V is TRBV7-8 and J is TRBJ2-3; 7 bases fit TRBD2. The receptor was isolated from a woman aged 60-75 years in good health and CMV-seropositive. The CDR3 spells CASSGGLTDTQYF. In DNA, the CDR3 is TGTGCCAGCTCGGGAGGATTGACAGATACGCAGTATTTT.